Sequencing of this T cell receptor (beta chain) was carried out in a study of cytomegalovirus exposure and HLA in healthy donors. Study at large: From HLA-typed donors, an early data release held approximately 85 million unique TCRs.

Points from the study as a whole: The Asian-associated ancestry cluster reportedly had fewer N-insertions than the 666-donor mean in a later analysis. Several of the most significant clusters appeared, in a later analysis, to be linked to common viral pathogens.

In regard to this clone: What it recognizes is unknown.

Use of 60 Vbeta and 13 Jbeta primers characterized the PCR. Data came from immunoSEQ multiplex PCR; TCRdb stores just in-frame clones and leaves some out. The top ten clones hold around 1.6% of a sample with roughly 190,000 clones, about 86% of them seen once. V shed 3 bases, J shed 6 bases, and the junction held 9 bases outside the gene matches. Germline CDR1 reads MNHEY; CDR2 reads SMNVEV (reference sequence). The CDR3 extends over 16 amino acids. V and J are TRBV27 and TRBJ2-3, with 10 bases aligning to TRBD2. This sequence was found in a man aged 40-49 years in good health and CMV-seropositive. The sample comprised PBMCs. The CDR3 loop is CASSLYLAGVTDTQYF. CDR3 nucleotides: TGTGCCAGCAGTTTGTATCTAGCGGGAGTAACGGATACGCAGTATTTT.